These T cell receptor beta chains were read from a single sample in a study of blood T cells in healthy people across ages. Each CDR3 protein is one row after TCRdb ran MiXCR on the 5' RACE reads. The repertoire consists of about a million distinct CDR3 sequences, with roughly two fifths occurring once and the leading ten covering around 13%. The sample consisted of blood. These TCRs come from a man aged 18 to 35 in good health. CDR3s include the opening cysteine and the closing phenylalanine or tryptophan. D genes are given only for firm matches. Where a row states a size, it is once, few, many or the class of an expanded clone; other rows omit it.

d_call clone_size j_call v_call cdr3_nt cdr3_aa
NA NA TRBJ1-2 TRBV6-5 TGTGCCAGCAGTTACTCTTCCCAGGGACCCACTAACTATGGCTACACCTTC CASSYSSQGPTNYGYTF
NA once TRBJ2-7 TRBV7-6 TGTGCCAGCAGCCCCTCCACTAGAGCCTCCTACGAGCAGTACTTC CASSPSTRASYEQYF
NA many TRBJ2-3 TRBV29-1 TGCAGCGTCGGGGACCTGGCAGATACGCAGTATTTT CSVGDLADTQYF
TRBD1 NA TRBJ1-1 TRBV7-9 TGTGCCAGCAGCCCCCGGGACAGGGGTGGAACTGAAGCTTTCTTT CASSPRDRGGTEAFF
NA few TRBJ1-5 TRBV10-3 TGTGCCATCAGTGAGGTAGGGACAAACGATCAGCCCCAGCATTTT CAISEVGTNDQPQHF
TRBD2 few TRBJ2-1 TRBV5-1 TGCGCCAGCAGCTTGGCCGTTGGCGGGGGTAGCTCCTACAATGAGCAGTTCTTC CASSLAVGGGSSYNEQFF
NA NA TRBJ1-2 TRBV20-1 TGCAGTGCTAGAGGGGGAGGGGGAGCTAACTATGGCTACACCTTC CSARGGGGANYGYTF
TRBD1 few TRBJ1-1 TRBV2 TGTGCCAGCAGCGATAACAGGGGGCCGAAGGGGACTGAAGCTTTCTTT CASSDNRGPKGTEAFF
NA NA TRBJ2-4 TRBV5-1 TGCGCCAGCAGCAACAGGGTGGTGGAGGGTACAAACATTCAGTACTTC CASSNRVVEGTNIQYF
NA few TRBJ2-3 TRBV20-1 TGCAGTGCTAGAGATGGGTGGACAGATACGCAGTATTTT CSARDGWTDTQYF
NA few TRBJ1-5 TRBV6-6 TGTGCCAGCAAGCCCCCCGGCGTTAATCAGCCCCAGCATTTT CASKPPGVNQPQHF
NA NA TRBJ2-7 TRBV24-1 TGTGCCACCAGTGATTTGAGAGGGCACTTCTACGAGCAGTACTTC CATSDLRGHFYEQYF
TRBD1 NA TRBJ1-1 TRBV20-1 TGCAGTGCTAGAGATATCAGACAGGGTGCTGAAGCTTTCTTT CSARDIRQGAEAFF
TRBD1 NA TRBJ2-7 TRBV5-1 TGCGCCAGCACCCACTGGGGACAGGGCTCCTACAATGAGCAGTACTTC CASTHWGQGSYNEQYF
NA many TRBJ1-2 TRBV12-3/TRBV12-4 NA CASSSSWGYTF
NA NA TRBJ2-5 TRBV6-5 TGTGCCAGCAGTTACGTAGGCTCTGGGTACAATGAGCAGTACTTC CASSYVGSGYNEQYF
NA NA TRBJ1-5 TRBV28 TGTGCCAGCAGGGGGGCCGCTGCGGGTCAGCCCCAGCATTTT CASRGAAAGQPQHF
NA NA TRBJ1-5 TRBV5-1 TGCGCCAGCAGAACCACCCCGGCAAGCAATCAGCCCCAGCATTTT CASRTTPASNQPQHF